These 24 T cell receptor beta chains were all obtained from the same sample, sequenced in a study of OX40 agonist ivuxolimab in advanced cancers. The repertoire was sequenced with immunoSEQ multiplex PCR; TCRdb's copy has only in-frame clones and lacks some. Here the sample spans tens of thousands of clones, over 75% being singletons. Sequencing used CD4+ or CD8+ T cells sorted from blood, obtained in a trial of the OX40 agonist ivuxolimab. Receptor source: an adult with an advanced solid tumor such as melanoma, head and neck, liver or kidney cancer.

The CDR3 loop is CASFQGIGNTIYF. The CDR3 nucleotides read TGTGCCAGCTTTCAGGGGATCGGAAACACCATATATTTT. This sequence joins TRBV6-1 and TRBJ1-3; a weak D match, TRBD1 (6 bases). From germline, CDR1 is MNHNS and CDR2 SASEGT. The V end was cut by 8 bases, the J end by 4 bases, with 12 bases between. This CDR3 has 13 residues.

The chain combines TRBV5-5 with TRBJ2-2; D is ambiguous. Trimming took off 5 bases at V and 1 base at J, with 12 bases between the two ends. The length of the CDR3 is 15 residues. In germline, CDR1 is SGHKS, CDR2 YYEKEE (reference sequence). CDR3 DNA sequence: TGTGCCAGCAGTCCAGACCCACTGAACACCGGGGAGCTGTTTTTT. This sequence encodes CASSPDPLNTGELFF.

This clone appeared a single time. The V call is TRBV6-6, the J call TRBJ1-5; a possible D gene is TRBD1 (6 bases). Per germline, CDR1 MNHNY and CDR2 SVGAGI (reference sequence). V lost 6 bases, J lost 5 bases, and 17 bases lay in between. CDR3 length equals 15 residues. The CDR3 region is CASSPPGRGYQPQHF. Written as DNA, the CDR3 is TGTGCCAGCAGCCCCCCCGGTAGGGGGTATCAGCCCCAGCATTTT.

The rearrangement joins TRBV25-1 to TRBJ1-2; D not certain. CDR1 and CDR2 from the germline V gene are MGHDK and SYGVNS. V lost 5 bases and J lost 8, with 9 bases in between. This CDR3 is built from 11 residues. The CDR3 DNA is TGTGCCAGCAGTTCAGAAGGCGGCTACACCTTC. Its translation: CASSSEGGYTF.

The chain combines TRBV2 with TRBJ1-5, with TRBD1 matching over 7 bases. Trimming removed 2 bases from V and 2 bases from J; junction bases left unmatched: 0. Germline assignment: CDR1 SNHLY and CDR2 FYNNEI. The CDR3 runs 14 residues. The CDR3 here is CASSEQGGNQPQHF. CDR3 nucleotide sequence: TGTGCCAGCAGTGAACAGGGGGGCAATCAGCCCCAGCATTTT.

This clone was seen a few times. V gene TRBV29-1 combines with J gene TRBJ2-7, with TRBD2 matching 7 bases. The CDR3 covers 18 residues. Germline V gene data show CDR1 as SQVTM and CDR2 as ANQGSEA. The trim removed 4 bases at V and 2 bases at J, leaving 20 bases unmatched. CDR3 nucleotides: TGCAGCGTTGTGGTGGCTCTCCGTGGGGGGGGTCATCCCTACGAGCAGTACTTC. Amino acid sequence: CSVVVALRGGGHPYEQYF.

The chain combines TRBV4-1 with TRBJ2-3, with 7 bases aligning to TRBD2. V lost 0 bases and J lost 1; bases outside the gene matches: 1. The CDR3 totals 15 residues. Germline CDR1 and CDR2: MGHRA and YSYEKL. The CDR3 protein is CASSQESGGTDTQYF. DNA of the CDR3: TGCGCCAGCAGCCAAGAAAGCGGGGGCACAGATACGCAGTATTTT.

V gene TRBV19 combines with J gene TRBJ2-1; D call uncertain. CDR1 is LNHDA and CDR2 is SQIVND in the germline V gene (reference sequence). The CDR3 loop spans 12 amino acids. V shed 4 bases and J shed 3 bases, with 4 bases lying between them. CDR3 in DNA: TGTGCCAGTAGTAAAGACTACAATGAGCAGTTCTTC. It translates to CASSKDYNEQFF. The full variable domain, rest sourced from reference TRBV19 and TRBJ2-1, is DGGITQSPKYLFRKEGQNVTLSCEQNLNHDAMYWYRQDPGQGLRLIYYSQIVNDFQKGDIAEGYSVSREKKESFPLTVTSAQKNPTAFYLCASSKDYNEQFFGPGTRLTVL.

The chain has TRBV7-8 and TRBJ1-4; no reliable D call. V lost 5 bases to trimming and J lost 4 bases, with 11 bases between them. This CDR3 comprises 14 residues. Germline V CDR1 and CDR2: SGHVS, FQNEAQ. Written as DNA, the CDR3 is TGTGCCAGCAGCCGGACGGGAAATAATGAAAAACTGTTTTTT. Encoded protein: CASSRTGNNEKLFF. The full variable domain, its missing parts supplied by reference TRBV7-8 and TRBJ1-4, is GAGVSQSPRYKVAKRGQDVALRCDPISGHVSLFWYQQALGQGPEFLTYFQNEAQLDKSGLPSDRFFAERPEGSVSTLKIQRTQQEDSAVYLCASSRTGNNEKLFFGSGTQLSVL.

The chain has TRBV5-4 and TRBJ1-3, with 7 nucleotides matching TRBD1. The CDR3 runs to 17 residues. Germline-derived CDR1 and CDR2 are SGHNT and YYREEE (reference sequence). V dropped 4 bases and J dropped 0; count of bases not matched to a gene: 10. The CDR3 nucleotides read TGTGCCAGCAGCCGTCCCGGGACAGTCGGCTCTGGAAACACCATATATTTT. The encoded protein is CASSRPGTVGSGNTIYF.

This rearrangement joins TRBV19 to TRBJ2-4, with 8 bases lining up with TRBD1. Germline V gene data show CDR1 as LNHDA and CDR2 as SQIVND (reference sequence). Losses at the gene ends were 5 bases for V and 0 bases for J; bases not matched to a gene: 9. The CDR3 loop spans 17 amino acids. DNA of the CDR3: TGTGCCAGTAGTCTACTACCGGGACAGGTAGCCAAAAACATTCAGTACTTC. Its translation is CASSLLPGQVAKNIQYF.

This clone appeared a single time. The rearrangement links TRBV30 to TRBJ1-5; D call uncertain. The CDR3 length is 13 residues. V lost 1 base and J lost 0, with 4 bases in between. Germline-derived CDR1 and CDR2 are GTSNPN and SVGIG (reference sequence). The CDR3, as DNA: TGTGCCTGGAGTGGGGGTAGCAATCAGCCCCAGCATTTT. Encoded protein: CAWSGGSNQPQHF.

V and J are TRBV5-6 and TRBJ1-2, with no clear D. V gave up 4 bases and J gave up 0 bases, with 13 bases separating them. The CDR3 sequence is 15 residues long. CDR1 and CDR2 (germline): SGHDT, YYEEEE. The CDR3 sequence: CASSPRWETNYGYTF. Here the CDR3 DNA reads TGTGCCAGCAGCCCGCGTTGGGAGACTAACTATGGCTACACCTTC.

For the CDR3, the DNA is TGTGCCAGCAGCTCCATCCAGGGGGCTCTCTATGATGAGCAGTTCTTC. It encodes CASSSIQGALYDEQFF. The genes are TRBV5-6 and TRBJ2-1; TRBD1 agrees at 8 bases. V lost 3 bases to trimming and J lost 8 bases; unmatched junction nucleotides: 13. The CDR3 runs to 16 residues. Looked up from germline, CDR1 is SGHDT and CDR2 is YYEEEE.

The chain joins TRBV6-6 to TRBJ1-3; unclear D gene. Germline CDR1 MNHNY, CDR2 SVGAGI (reference sequence). The CDR3 runs 13 residues. Trimming removed 0 bases from V and 4 bases from J, with 4 bases in between. CDR3 nucleotide sequence: TGTGCCAGCAGTTACTCGACGGGAAACACCATATATTTT. The encoded protein is CASSYSTGNTIYF.

In this sample, this clone turned up once. The chain carries TRBV4-1 and TRBJ1-1; D gene unclear. From germline, CDR1 is MGHRA and CDR2 YSYEKL. Trimming pared 4 bases from V and 1 base from J, leaving 13 bases between. The CDR3 sequence is 15 residues long. CDR3 nucleotides: TGCGCCAGCAGCCTCAGCGGAGGTGGGAACACTGAAGCTTTCTTT. Translated, it gives CASSLSGGGNTEAFF.

The rearrangement uses TRBV4-2 and TRBJ1-5, with 7 nucleotides matching TRBD1. The CDR3 is 15 residues long. CDR1 and CDR2 (germline): LGHNA, YNFKEQ. The junction had 0 bases not matched to a gene; V was cut back by 0 bases and J by 1 base. The DNA of the CDR3 is TGTGCCAGCAGCCAAGAACAGGGGAGCAATCAGCCCCAGCATTTT. Translation gives CASSQEQGSNQPQHF.

The chain is built from TRBV2 and TRBJ1-2; D unclear. Per the germline V gene, CDR1 is SNHLY and CDR2 is FYNNEI. Trimming took 4 bases from V and 2 from J, leaving 11 bases between them. The CDR3 loop spans 14 amino acids. CDR3 DNA sequence: TGTGCCAGCAGTGGGCGGGATGTAAACTATGGCTACACCTTC. Translating it yields CASSGRDVNYGYTF. The variable domain in full, completed from reference TRBV2 and TRBJ1-2, reads EPEVTQTPSHQVTQMGQEVILRCVPISNHLYFYWYRQILGQKVEFLVSFYNNEISEKSEIFDDQFSVERPDGSNFTLKIRSTKLEDSAMYFCASSGRDVNYGYTFGSGTRLTVV.

The chain employs TRBV5-6 and TRBJ1-2; D is perhaps TRBD1 (5 bases). The V and J ends lost 4 bases and 5 bases respectively, with 15 bases between them. Looked up from germline, CDR1 is SGHDT and CDR2 is YYEEEE. This CDR3 comprises 14 residues. This CDR3 is CASSQRGETYGYTF. The CDR3, as DNA: TGTGCCAGCAGCCAACGGGGGGAGACATATGGCTACACCTTC.

The chain combines TRBV5-4 with TRBJ1-2; unclear D gene. Germline-derived CDR1 and CDR2 are SGHNT and YYREEE (reference sequence). Trimming took 0 bases from V and 0 from J, leaving 6 bases between them. The CDR3 consists of 14 residues. CDR3 protein: CASSLDGSNYGYTF. CDR3 in DNA: TGTGCCAGCAGCTTGGACGGCTCTAACTATGGCTACACCTTC.

There are a few counts of this clone. This chain uses TRBV9 with TRBJ1-1; D is possibly TRBD1 (5 bases). The germline V and J ends were trimmed by 0 bases and 8 bases, with 11 bases remaining between them. Germline values: CDR1 SGDLS, CDR2 YYNGEE. CDR3 length: 13 residues. The CDR3 loop reads CASSVVDRGEAFF. The CDR3 nucleotides read TGTGCCAGCAGCGTAGTGGACCGGGGCGAAGCTTTCTTT.

In this sample, this clone turned up once. Other DNA sequences in this specimen translate into the identical CDR3. As DNA, the CDR3 is TGTGCCAGTAGTCCCCGACGGGGCGACTCCTACGAGCAGTACTTC. It yields the protein CASSPRRGDSYEQYF. The chain couples TRBV19 to TRBJ2-7; D may be TRBD1 or TRBD2 (5 bases each). There are 15 residues in the CDR3. CDR1 and CDR2 from the germline V gene are LNHDA and SQIVND (reference sequence). V gave up 5 bases and J gave up 0 bases, with 14 bases separating them.

This clone was recorded once. The gene calls are TRBV11-2 and TRBJ2-1; D gene ambiguous. V was trimmed by 3 bases and J by 0 bases, leaving 6 bases between them. CDR3 length equals 14 residues. In germline, CDR1 is SGHAT, CDR2 FQNNGV. CDR3 bases: TGTGCCAGCAGCTTGCAATCCTCCTACAATGAGCAGTTCTTC. It is translated as CASSLQSSYNEQFF.

The chain is built from TRBV29-1 and TRBJ1-2; 8 bases match TRBD1. The junction had 4 bases not matched to a gene; V was cut back by 4 bases and J by 0 bases. Germline V gene lookup returns CDR1 SQVTM and CDR2 ANQGSEA. This CDR3 region has 14 residues. CDR3 DNA: TGCAGCGTTGGGACAGGGTATCCTAACTATGGCTACACCTTC. Residues: CSVGTGYPNYGYTF.